This TCR beta chain was identified in a study of blood T cell repertoires in COVID-19. The wider study: Acute and convalescent COVID-19 samples came from the United States, Italy and Spain. T cells, B-cell-depleted T cells, or PBMCs provided the cDNA or gDNA that served as material.

How the authors handled the data: Estimation of nucleated cell counts relied on the amplification of reference gene primers. Sequenced by immunoSEQ multiplex PCR; TCRdb stores in-frame clones only, minus some. V and J calls and clone size follow that table, whereas D and trimming were derived from the DNA. The sample has about 200,000 clones, 80% to 90% seen once. V was clipped by 2 bases and J by 6 bases, with 8 bases between them. The germline gives CDR1 SEHNR, CDR2 FQNEAQ (reference sequence). The CDR3 length is 14 residues. This clone was detected a few times. The clonotype comes from a woman aged 45-59 years with acute or convalescent COVID-19. Material for sequencing was peripheral blood. V and J are TRBV7-9 and TRBJ1-6; D not resolved. The CDR3 is CASSLQELNSPLHF. CDR3 nucleotides: TGTGCCAGCAGCTTACAGGAACTTAATTCACCCCTCCACTTT.